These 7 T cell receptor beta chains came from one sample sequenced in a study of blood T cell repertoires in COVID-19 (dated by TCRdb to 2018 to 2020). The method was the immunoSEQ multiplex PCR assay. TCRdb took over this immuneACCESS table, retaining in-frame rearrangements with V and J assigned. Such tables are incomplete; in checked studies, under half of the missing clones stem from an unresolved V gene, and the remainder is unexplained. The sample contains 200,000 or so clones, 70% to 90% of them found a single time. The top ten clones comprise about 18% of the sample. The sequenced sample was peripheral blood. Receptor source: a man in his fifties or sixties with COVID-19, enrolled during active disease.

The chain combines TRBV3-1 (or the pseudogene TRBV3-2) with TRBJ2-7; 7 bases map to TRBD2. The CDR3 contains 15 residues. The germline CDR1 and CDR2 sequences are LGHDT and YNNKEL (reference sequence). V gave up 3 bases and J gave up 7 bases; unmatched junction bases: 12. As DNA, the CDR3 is TGTGCCAGCAGCCAGGGAAGGGACTACCAATTTGAGCAGTACTTC. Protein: CASSQGRDYQFEQYF.

The CDR3 here is CASTSSGGNTGELFF. The CDR3 DNA sequence: TGTGCCAGCACCTCTAGCGGGGGGAACACCGGGGAGCTGTTTTTT. V usage is TRBV3-1 (or the pseudogene TRBV3-2) and J usage is TRBJ2-2, with 10 bases matching TRBD2. There are 15 residues in the CDR3. Germline V gene lookup returns CDR1 LGHDT and CDR2 YNNKEL (reference sequence). The V and J ends lost 7 bases and 1 base, in that order; junction bases with no gene match: 3.

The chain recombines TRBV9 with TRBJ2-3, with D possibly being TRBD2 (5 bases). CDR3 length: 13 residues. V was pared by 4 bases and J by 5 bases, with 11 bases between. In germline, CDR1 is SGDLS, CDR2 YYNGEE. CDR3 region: CASSRTSQDTQYF. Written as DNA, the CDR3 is TGTGCCAGCAGCCGTACTAGTCAAGATACGCAGTATTTT.

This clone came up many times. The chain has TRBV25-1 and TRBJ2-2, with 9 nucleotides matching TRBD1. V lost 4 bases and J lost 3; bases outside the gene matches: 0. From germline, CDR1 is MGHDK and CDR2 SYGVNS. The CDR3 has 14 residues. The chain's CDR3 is CASSGTGDTGELFF. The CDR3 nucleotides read TGTGCCAGCAGTGGGACAGGGGACACCGGGGAGCTGTTTTTT.

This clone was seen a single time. CDR3 protein: CASSPPGTGLQETQYF. The CDR3 DNA is TGTGCCAGCAGCCCACCCGGGACAGGGCTACAAGAGACCCAGTACTTC. The chain combines TRBV9 with TRBJ2-5, with TRBD1 matching over 9 bases. From germline, CDR1 is SGDLS and CDR2 YYNGEE. J was trimmed by 2 bases and V by 4 bases; bases with no gene match: 9. The CDR3 runs to 16 residues.

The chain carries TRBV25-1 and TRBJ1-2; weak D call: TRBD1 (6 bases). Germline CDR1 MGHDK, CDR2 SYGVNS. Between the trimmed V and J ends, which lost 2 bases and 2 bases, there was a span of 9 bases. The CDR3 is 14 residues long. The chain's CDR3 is CASSEGGDNYGYTF. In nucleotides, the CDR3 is TGTGCCAGCAGTGAAGGGGGCGACAACTATGGCTACACCTTC.

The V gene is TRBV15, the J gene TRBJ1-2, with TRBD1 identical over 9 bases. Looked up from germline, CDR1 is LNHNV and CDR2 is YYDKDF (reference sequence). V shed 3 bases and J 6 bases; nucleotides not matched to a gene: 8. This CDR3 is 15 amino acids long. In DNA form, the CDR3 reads TGTGCCACCAGCAGGCCCGGGACAGGGAACCATGGCTACACCTTC. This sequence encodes CATSRPGTGNHGYTF. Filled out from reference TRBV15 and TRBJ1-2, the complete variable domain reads DAMVIQNPRYQVTQFGKPVTLSCSQTLNHNVMYWYQQKSSQAPKLLFHYYDKDFNNEADTPDNFQSRRPNTSFCFLDIRSPGLGDTAMYLCATSRPGTGNHGYTFGSGTRLTVV.